The clone carrying this TCR beta chain was detected only a few times. Antigen: not known. The sample belongs to a study of T cells in Graves' hyperthyroidism and ophthalmopathy. Background on the study: Once the initial diagnosis was made, peripheral blood was obtained before any treatment.

Overall study results and limits: The model's output predicted ophthalmopathy at a median of 6.5 months prior to onset.

Recently diagnosed hyperthyroidism of less than 2 months' duration affected patients aged 18 to 65. Amplification targeted TCR beta CDR3 regions from RNA transcripts. With the HTBI primer set, the TCR CDR3 went through a first round of RT-PCR. Via MiXCR, TCRdb re-called the multiplex PCR reads, giving one row per CDR3 protein. This sample has 300,000 to 400,000 distinct CDR3 sequences, with approximately 18% found just once. This CDR3 comprises 14 residues. Trimming removed 5 bases from V and 6 bases from J, with 14 bases in between. The chain employs TRBV12-3 or TRBV12-4 and TRBJ1-5; the D gene is possibly TRBD1 (6 bases). The TCR sequence derives from a woman in her 50s with Graves' hyperthyroidism. The specimen sequenced was blood. CDR3: CASSLTGIGQPQHF. The CDR3 DNA is TGTGCCAGCAGTCTTACAGGGATAGGTCAGCCCCAGCATTTT.